This T cell receptor (beta chain) was identified during a study of T cell changes during pregnancy in multiple sclerosis. Between the trimmed V and J ends, which lost 2 bases and 3 bases, there was a span of 10 bases. CDR3 size: 14 residues. Germline V gives CDR1 SGHTA, CDR2 FQGNSA. The data were produced by immunoSEQ multiplex PCR, yet TCRdb's version contains in-frame clones alone and is incomplete. This table holds around 70,000 clones, approximately 92% found once. The input for sequencing was peripheral blood, taken before pregnancy. This sequence joins TRBV7-2 and TRBJ1-2, with D unresolved. The sequence derives from a female donor with multiple sclerosis, enrolled in a pregnancy study. The CDR3 is CASSLTGRDYGYTF. CDR3 nucleotide sequence: TGTGCCAGCAGCTTAACGGGGAGGGACTATGGCTACACCTTC.